The 18 T cell receptor beta chains below come from one sample, sequenced in a study of blood T cell repertoires in COVID-19. Here immunoSEQ multiplex PCR was the method, and the copy in TCRdb shows in-frame clones only, minus some. The sample contains some 65,000 clones, 90% of which appear only once. Material: peripheral blood. The source is a man in his forties or fifties with COVID-19, enrolled during active disease.

V gene TRBV5-1 combines with J gene TRBJ1-3; D not resolved. The V end was cut by 0 bases, the J end by 2 bases, with 9 bases between. CDR1 and CDR2 (germline): SGHRS, YFSETQ. CDR3 length equals 15 residues. CDR3 loop: CASSLEDFPGNTIYF. The CDR3 DNA reads TGCGCCAGCAGCTTGGAGGACTTTCCTGGAAACACCATATATTTT.

The genes are TRBV23-1 and TRBJ2-6; TRBD1 agrees at 12 bases. TRBV23-1 is known as an ORF, though its function is uncertain. CDR3 size: 19 residues. The V gene end was trimmed by 1 base and the J gene end by 0 bases; junction bases not matched to a gene: 4. CDR3 DNA: TGCGCCAGCAGTCAATGGGACAGGGGGCAAACCTCTGGGGCCAACGTCCTGACTTTC. This sequence encodes CASSQWDRGQTSGANVLTF.

The chain uses TRBV10-3 and TRBJ2-7; 9 bases fit TRBD1. CDR3 length equals 12 residues. V shed 7 bases, J shed 3 bases, and the junction held 1 base outside the gene matches. Germline values: CDR1 ENHRY, CDR2 SYGVKD. The CDR3 loop reads CAIKDRGYEQYF. CDR3 DNA: TGTGCCATCAAGGACAGGGGCTACGAGCAGTACTTC.

This clone showed up just once. This rearrangement joins TRBV7-3 to TRBJ2-5, with 11 bases that match TRBD2. The V segment lost 5 bases and the J segment 0 bases; nucleotides outside the gene matches: 8. CDR1 SGHTA and CDR2 FQGTGA come from the germline V gene. CDR3 size: 17 residues. In DNA, the CDR3 is TGTGCCAGCAGCCCGGGTAGCGGGAGGGCCCACCAAGAGACCCAGTACTTC. Translating it yields CASSPGSGRAHQETQYF.

The genes are TRBV5-3 and TRBJ1-3; 8 nucleotides agree with TRBD1. TRBV5-3 is classed as an ORF, of uncertain function. V was clipped by 4 bases and J by 4 bases; unmatched bases: 7. This CDR3 contains 15 residues. CDR3 DNA: TGTGCCAGAAGCAAGACAGGGGCGGTAGGAAACACCATATATTTT. It codes for CARSKTGAVGNTIYF.

This chain links TRBV5-6 with TRBJ2-7; perhaps TRBD2 as D (5 bases). Deletions cut 0 bases from V and 0 bases from J, with 16 bases between. The CDR3 consists of 17 residues. CDR1 SGHDT and CDR2 YYEEEE come from the germline V gene. CDR3 amino acids: CASSLDGRGVSSYEQYF. CDR3 DNA: TGTGCCAGCAGCTTGGACGGTCGGGGAGTTAGCTCCTACGAGCAGTACTTC.

This rearrangement joins TRBV4-2 to TRBJ2-3; TRBD2 matches at 8 bases. The CDR3 contains 18 residues. Looked up from germline, CDR1 is LGHNA and CDR2 is YNFKEQ. V lost 1 base and J lost 0; bases outside the gene matches: 9. CDR3 bases: TGTGCCAGCAGCCAAGCCCCTAGCGGGTTAGCTAGCACAGATACGCAGTATTTT. Its protein is CASSQAPSGLASTDTQYF.

CDR3: CASGASYSTYNEQFF. CDR3 nucleotide sequence: TGTGCCAGCGGAGCTTCCTATTCCACCTACAATGAGCAGTTCTTC. V usage is TRBV6-5 and J usage is TRBJ2-1; D unresolved. V lost 8 bases, J lost 2 bases, and 16 bases lay in between. Germline V gene data show CDR1 as MNHEY and CDR2 as SVGAGI. CDR3 length: 15 residues.

This clone occurred a few times. The V call is TRBV12-5, the J call TRBJ2-1; D possibly corresponds to TRBD2 (6 bases). Germline lookup yields CDR1 LGHNT and CDR2 FRNRAP. Between the trimmed V and J ends, which lost 0 bases and 4 bases, there was a span of 19 bases. The CDR3 consists of 18 residues. The CDR3 sequence is CASGLVGGSETRYNEQFF. The CDR3 nucleotides read TGTGCTAGTGGTTTGGTAGGTGGAAGTGAGACTAGATACAATGAGCAGTTCTTC.

The chain links TRBV28 to TRBJ2-7, with 7 bases matching TRBD1. J gave up 2 bases and V 2 bases, and 9 bases lay outside the gene matches. Germline loops: CDR1 MDHEN, CDR2 SYDVKM. The CDR3 is 16 amino acids. The DNA for the CDR3 is TGTGCCAGCAGTTTACACGCAGGGACAGCAACCTACGAGCAGTACTTC. It is translated as CASSLHAGTATYEQYF.

V and J are TRBV5-1 and TRBJ2-7, with TRBD2 identical over 8 bases. Germline loops: CDR1 SGHRS, CDR2 YFSETQ. With V trimmed by 4 bases and J by 1 base, 7 bases remained unmatched. This CDR3 has 15 amino acids. CDR3 in DNA: TGCGCCAGCAGCAGAAGCGGGAGTGGGTCCTACGAGCAGTACTTC. This encodes CASSRSGSGSYEQYF.

J is TRBJ2-7 and V is TRBV4-2; 8 bases align to TRBD2. Germline CDR1 is LGHNA and CDR2 is YNFKEQ. J gave up 1 base and V 4 bases, and 6 bases lay outside the gene matches. The CDR3 has 15 amino acids. CDR3: CASSRGTRNSYEQYF. CDR3 sequence (DNA): TGTGCCAGCAGCCGCGGGACTAGAAATTCCTACGAGCAGTACTTC.

Only one count was recorded for this clone. The chain uses TRBV5-4 and TRBJ2-3, with TRBD2 matching 13 bases. The CDR3 covers 16 residues. Germline CDR1 is SGHNT and CDR2 is YYREEE (reference sequence). Trimming took 4 bases from V and 4 from J; bases not matched to a gene: 6. CDR3 amino acids: CASSKLAGGGADTQYF. The CDR3 DNA reads TGTGCCAGCAGCAAACTAGCGGGAGGGGGGGCAGATACGCAGTATTTT.

The chain is built from TRBV19 and TRBJ1-1; TRBD1 matches 8 bases. Looked up from germline, CDR1 is LNHDA and CDR2 is SQIVND (reference sequence). The CDR3 totals 15 residues. Unmatched junction bases numbered 9, after V lost 7 bases and J lost 2 bases. The DNA of the CDR3 is TGTGCCAGTACCACCGGGACAGGATTTAACACTGAAGCTTTCTTT. Encoded protein: CASTTGTGFNTEAFF.

This chain links TRBV3-1 (or the pseudogene TRBV3-2) with TRBJ1-4, with D possibly TRBD1 on 5 matching bases. The CDR3 is made up of 17 amino acids. Trimming removed 8 bases at V and 8 bases at J, with 27 bases between. CDR1 is LGHDT, CDR2 YNNKEL, per germline (reference sequence). This CDR3 is CASSTRQMLFVGEKLFF. CDR3 coding DNA: TGTGCCAGCTCGACTCGACAGATGTTATTCGTTGGGGAAAAACTGTTTTTT.

This clone was observed a few times. The chain carries TRBV7-2 and TRBJ2-3; TRBD1 might be the D (6 bases). The CDR3 spans 17 residues. The V gene lost 7 bases and the J gene lost 0 bases, with 20 bases spanning the gap. Germline V CDR1 and CDR2: SGHTA, FQGNSA. The CDR3 protein is CASNPGRGYTSTDTQYF. The CDR3 DNA is TGTGCCAGCAATCCCGGTAGGGGGTATACTAGCACAGATACGCAGTATTTT.

The chain links TRBV30 to TRBJ2-1, with D perhaps TRBD2 (5 bases). V dropped 2 bases and J dropped 2 bases, with 13 bases sitting between them. In germline, CDR1 is GTSNPN, CDR2 SVGIG (reference sequence). The CDR3 length is 15 residues. CDR3 DNA sequence: TGTGCCTGGAGTAACGGGATGTCCGCCTACAATGAGCAGTTCTTC. Protein product: CAWSNGMSAYNEQFF.

J is TRBJ1-1 and V is TRBV19, with D hard to call. Germline V CDR1 and CDR2: LNHDA, SQIVND (reference sequence). CDR3 length: 15 amino acids. Trimming took off 6 bases at V and 1 base at J, with 15 bases between the two ends. CDR3 loop: CASRNTPGRNTEAFF. In DNA, the CDR3 is TGTGCCAGTAGGAATACGCCAGGCCGGAACACTGAAGCTTTCTTT.